This T cell receptor (beta chain) was found in a study of OX40 agonist ivuxolimab in advanced cancers. Looking at the study overall: The patients received ivuxolimab by intravenous route every 2 weeks at 0.01 to 10 mg/kg. The study, taken as a whole, reports: Doses of 0.1 to 3.0 mg/kg were accompanied by clonal expansion of CD4+ and CD8+ blood T cells by week 6. CD8+ T cells averaged more expanded clones than CD4+.

As concerns this clone: Its antigen is currently unknown.

Germline loops: CDR1 SGHRS, CDR2 YFSETQ. V lost 0 bases and J lost 3, with 10 bases in between. The CDR3 totals 14 residues. Data came from immunoSEQ multiplex PCR; TCRdb stores just in-frame clones and leaves some out. The sample yields fewer than 85,000 clones, less than 85% seen once. The starting material was CD4+ or CD8+ T cells sorted from blood, obtained in a trial of the OX40 agonist ivuxolimab. The receptor's source is an adult with an advanced solid tumor such as melanoma, head and neck, liver or kidney cancer. The chain combines TRBV5-1 with TRBJ2-7; D is possibly TRBD1 (6 bases). The CDR3 DNA reads TGCGCCAGCAGCTTGGGGACAGAAGACTACGAGCAGTACTTC. Its translation: CASSLGTEDYEQYF.